One sample yielded the 29 T cell receptor beta chains listed below, sequenced in a study of CD8+CD57+ T cells in acquired aplastic anemia. The study profiled TCR beta VDJ and CDR3 using genomic DNA as template. TCRdb reprocessed the reads via MiXCR and lists one record per CDR3 protein. The sample carries 200,000 to 250,000 distinct CDR3 sequences, approximately 65% recorded once. CD8+CD57+ cell expansion, shown by flow cytometry, had occurred in the patients selected for sequencing. The sequenced sample was sorted CD4+, CD8+, or CD8+CD57+ T cells (not recorded which) from PBMCs. These receptors came from a human donor with aplastic anemia.

The V gene is TRBV5-1, the J gene TRBJ1-4, with D possibly matching TRBD1 (6 bases). Germline V gene lookup returns CDR1 SGHRS and CDR2 YFSETQ. Trimming took 4 bases from V and 8 from J, leaving 18 bases between them. CDR3 length: 15 residues. Here the CDR3 reads CASSRGGRDWEKLFF. CDR3 sequence (DNA): TGCGCCAGCAGCCGAGGGGGGCGGGACTGGGAAAAACTGTTTTTT. Full variable domain (remainder filled in from reference TRBV5-1 and TRBJ1-4): KAGVTQTPRYLIKTRGQQVTLSCSPISGHRSVSWYQQTPGQGLQFLFEYFSETQRNKGNFPGRFSGRQFSNSRSEMNVSTLELGDSALYLCASSRGGRDWEKLFFGSGTQLSVL.

The J gene is TRBJ2-7, the V gene TRBV25-1, with TRBD2 identical over 7 bases. In germline, CDR1 is MGHDK, CDR2 SYGVNS. The CDR3 covers 13 residues. J was trimmed by 10 bases and V by 2 bases; bases with no gene match: 8. The CDR3 DNA reads TGTGCCAGCAGTGAAGCGGGGGTTCAGAAACAGTACTTC. It codes for CASSEAGVQKQYF.

This sequence joins TRBV29-1 and TRBJ1-5; TRBD1 is a possible D gene (5 bases). The CDR3 length is 13 residues. V lost 4 bases to trimming and J lost 9 bases, with 16 bases between them. Germline V gene lookup returns CDR1 SQVTM and CDR2 ANQGSEA. This chain's CDR3 is CSVASTGGGPQHF. CDR3 coding DNA: TGCAGCGTTGCGTCGACGGGGGGAGGGCCCCAGCATTTT.

The CDR3 DNA follows: TGTGCCAGCAGCTTGGGGGGGACAGGGCCCTATGGCTACACCTTC. Protein product: CASSLGGTGPYGYTF. The chain recombines TRBV5-6 with TRBJ1-2; 9 nucleotides line up with TRBD1. The CDR3 extends over 15 amino acids. V lost 0 bases to trimming and J lost 4 bases; unmatched junction nucleotides: 4. Germline CDR1 SGHDT, CDR2 YYEEEE.

This clonotype was seen at least ten times. The chain carries TRBV19 and TRBJ1-1; D is unresolved. CDR1 LNHDA and CDR2 SQIVND come from the germline V gene (reference sequence). Trimming stripped 1 base from V and 0 bases from J, with 12 bases between. The CDR3 length is 16 residues. In DNA form, the CDR3 reads TGTGCCAGTAGTATAGTTTGGACGAGAATGAACACTGAAGCTTTCTTT. Translation: CASSIVWTRMNTEAFF.

This chain uses TRBV5-1 with TRBJ2-7, with D perhaps TRBD2 (6 bases). Per germline, CDR1 SGHRS and CDR2 YFSETQ. This CDR3 region has 16 residues. Trimming pared 2 bases from V and 4 bases from J, leaving 19 bases between. The CDR3 bases are TGCGCCAGCAGCTTAGGTCCGGAGGGACGGTCATACGAGCAGTACTTC. It codes for CASSLGPEGRSYEQYF.

Turning to this clonotype: Its ends do not fully match the called genes, so a read error is possible. The chain uses TRBV20-1 and TRBJ1-5; D unresolved. The CDR3 has 12 amino acids. Germline CDR1 reads DFQATT; CDR2 reads SNEGSKA (reference sequence). The CDR3 loop is CSTSAANQPQHF. The CDR3 DNA sequence: TGCAGTACTAGCGCCGCTAATCAGCCCCAGCATTTT.

The chain combines TRBV29-1 with TRBJ2-1, with D perhaps TRBD2 (5 bases). V lost 8 bases, J lost 3 bases, and 11 bases lay in between. CDR1 and CDR2 (germline): SQVTM, ANQGSEA. The CDR3 extends over 12 amino acids. DNA of the CDR3: TGCAGCTTTCCACGGGGCTACAATGAGCAGTTCTTC. Translating it yields CSFPRGYNEQFF.

A remark on this clonotype: Mismatch with germline at one junction end may stem from a read error. The rearrangement uses TRBV7-8 and TRBJ2-7, with 9 bases fitting TRBD2. CDR3 length equals 16 residues. In germline, CDR1 is SGHVS, CDR2 FQNEAQ. CDR3 amino acids: CASSQDGLAGNYEQHF. CDR3 in DNA: TGTGCCAGCAGCCAAGATGGGCTAGCGGGGAACTACGAGCAGCACTTC.

The V and J genes are TRBV29-1 and TRBJ2-1; D not resolved. Germline V CDR1 and CDR2: SQVTM, ANQGSEA. The CDR3 is made up of 12 amino acids. Trimming took off 8 bases at V and 5 bases at J, with 13 bases between the two ends. DNA of the CDR3: TGCAGCTTTGCCATGTCCGACAATGAGCAGTTCTTC. This sequence encodes CSFAMSDNEQFF.

The chain couples TRBV2 to TRBJ2-2, with D possibly called TRBD1 or TRBD2 (5 bases each). The CDR3 length is 18 residues. Germline V gives CDR1 SNHLY, CDR2 FYNNEI. Trimming took 1 base from V and 0 from J, leaving 15 bases between them. CDR3 DNA sequence: TGTGCCAGCAGTGAAGGATGGACGGGGCTCGCGAACACCGGGGAGCTGTTTTTT. Protein sequence: CASSEGWTGLANTGELFF.

This clonotype occurred many times. The chain joins TRBV25-1 to TRBJ1-6; no clear D gene. The germline V gene has CDR1 MGHDK and CDR2 SYGVNS. V was pared by 5 bases and J by 9 bases, with 14 bases between. The CDR3 extends over 14 amino acids. CDR3 region: CASSTSGSGSPLHF. The DNA of the CDR3 is TGTGCCAGCAGTACGAGTGGTTCCGGTTCACCCCTCCACTTT. Supplemented by reference TRBV25-1 and TRBJ1-6, the full variable domain reads EADIYQTPRYLVIGTGKKITLECSQTMGHDKMYWYQQDPGMELHLIHYSYGVNSTEKGDLSSESTVSRIRTEHFPLTLESARPSHTSQYLCASSTSGSGSPLHFGNGTRLTVT.

The J gene is TRBJ2-7, the V gene TRBV20-1; D unresolved. The CDR3 contains 15 residues. Germline CDR1 and CDR2: DFQATT and SNEGSKA (reference sequence). V dropped 6 bases and J dropped 1 base, with 19 bases sitting between them. The CDR3 sequence: CSADNSLQSSYEQYF. CDR3 DNA sequence: TGCAGTGCCGATAACAGCCTCCAAAGTTCCTACGAGCAGTACTTC.

The chain links TRBV20-1 to TRBJ1-2; D possibly corresponds to TRBD1 (5 bases). Germline CDR1 DFQATT, CDR2 SNEGSKA (reference sequence). The V end lost 6 bases, the J end lost 6 bases, and 17 bases lay between the germline ends. The CDR3 sequence is 13 residues long. As DNA, the CDR3 is TGCAGTGCCCCTGGGGGGGGGGATGATGGCTACACCTTC. Translating gives CSAPGGGDDGYTF.

The rearrangement joins TRBV24-1 to TRBJ2-7, with no clear D. Germline V gives CDR1 KGHDR, CDR2 SFDVKD. The CDR3 runs 13 residues. The V end lost 3 bases, the J end lost 6 bases, and 11 bases lay between the germline ends. For the CDR3, the DNA is TGTGCCACCAGTGATGGGTCGGGCGGCGAGCAGTACTTC. It yields the protein CATSDGSGGEQYF.

V is TRBV9 and J is TRBJ2-1, with D tentatively TRBD2 (6 bases). The CDR3 sequence is 13 residues long. V was cut by 0 bases and J by 8 bases, with 9 bases left in between. Germline lookup yields CDR1 SGDLS and CDR2 YYNGEE. The CDR3 bases are TGTGCCAGCAGCGTAGCACTAGCAGATGAGCAGTTCTTC. This encodes CASSVALADEQFF.

This clonotype was counted between two and nine times. The chain recombines TRBV20-1 with TRBJ2-1; no clear D. The CDR3 runs to 15 residues. Trimming pared 0 bases from V and 2 bases from J, leaving 11 bases between. Germline V gene lookup returns CDR1 DFQATT and CDR2 SNEGSKA (reference sequence). CDR3: CSARDRLKTYNEQFF. CDR3 sequence (DNA): TGCAGTGCTAGAGACAGGCTAAAGACCTACAATGAGCAGTTCTTC.

The chain employs TRBV12-3 or TRBV12-4 and TRBJ2-7; D gene ambiguous. This CDR3 has 14 amino acids. V was shortened by 6 bases and J by 3 bases, with 15 bases between the two germline ends. The CDR3 bases are TGTGCCAGCAGCTTAAAGGCGGTTTTCTACGAGCAGTACTTC. Amino acids: CASSLKAVFYEQYF.

The chain uses TRBV5-1 and TRBJ1-1; a weak D match, TRBD1 (6 bases). Germline CDR1 reads SGHRS; CDR2 reads YFSETQ. Trimming removed 1 base from V and 4 bases from J, with 11 bases in between. This CDR3 region has 14 residues. The CDR3 nucleotides are TGCGCCAGCAGCTTGTTAGGGGGGATCACTGAAGCTTTCTTT. This sequence encodes CASSLLGGITEAFF.

The rearrangement joins TRBV25-1 to TRBJ1-4, with a tentative D call TRBD1 (5 bases). V shed 5 bases and J shed 7 bases, with 11 bases lying between them. The CDR3 extends over 13 amino acids. Germline V lookup: CDR1 MGHDK, CDR2 SYGVNS. The CDR3 protein is CASSLAGSEKLFF. In nucleotides, the CDR3 is TGTGCCAGCAGTCTGGCAGGGAGTGAAAAACTGTTTTTT.

This clonotype was observed a few times. The chain combines TRBV19 with TRBJ1-6, with D unresolved. The CDR3 is 14 residues long. Germline CDR1 reads LNHDA; CDR2 reads SQIVND (reference sequence). Trimming cost V 3 bases and J 9 bases, with 12 bases left between them. CDR3: CASSIPGLFSPLHF. The CDR3, as DNA: TGTGCCAGTAGTATCCCCGGACTCTTTTCACCCCTCCACTTT. Filled out from reference TRBV19 and TRBJ1-6, the complete variable domain reads DGGITQSPKYLFRKEGQNVTLSCEQNLNHDAMYWYRQDPGQGLRLIYYSQIVNDFQKGDIAEGYSVSREKKESFPLTVTSAQKNPTAFYLCASSIPGLFSPLHFGNGTRLTVT.

This chain uses TRBV13 with TRBJ2-1; D may be TRBD1 (7 bases). Between the trimmed V and J ends, which lost 5 bases and 10 bases, there was a span of 15 bases. Germline loops: CDR1 PRHDT, CDR2 FYEKMQ (reference sequence). The CDR3 totals 13 residues. The CDR3 DNA reads TGTGCCAGCAGCCCCCCCCAGGGGGGAGAGCAGTTCTTC. This sequence encodes CASSPPQGGEQFF.

J is TRBJ1-1 and V is TRBV19; D not certain. V was pared by 6 bases and J by 0 bases, with 8 bases between. CDR1 and CDR2 (germline): LNHDA, SQIVND (reference sequence). The CDR3 spans 13 residues. The DNA for the CDR3 is TGTGCCAGTAGGGATCCACTGAACACTGAAGCTTTCTTT. It encodes CASRDPLNTEAFF.

The CDR3 nucleotides are TGTGCCAGCATCGGACAGGGGGCAAATGGAAACACCATATATTTT. Translation gives CASIGQGANGNTIYF. This sequence joins TRBV25-1 and TRBJ1-3; 11 positions agree with TRBD1. V shed 7 bases and J 3 bases; nucleotides not matched to a gene: 5. The CDR3 sequence is 15 residues long. CDR1 is MGHDK and CDR2 is SYGVNS in the germline V gene.

The chain couples TRBV4-3 to TRBJ1-1; D remains ambiguous. V was shortened by 0 bases and J by 3 bases, with 8 bases between the two germline ends. Germline V gene data show CDR1 as LGHNA and CDR2 as YSLEER. The CDR3 has 14 amino acids. DNA of the CDR3: TGCGCCAGCAGCCAAGACCCGGTCTACACTGAAGCTTTCTTT. Its translation: CASSQDPVYTEAFF.

This clonotype was observed a single time. The chain recombines TRBV6-4 with TRBJ1-2; D is unresolved. The CDR3 has 13 amino acids. Germline lookup yields CDR1 MRHNA and CDR2 SNTAGT. Deletions cut 2 bases from V and 6 bases from J, with 10 bases between. CDR3 residues: CASSDPGVNGYTF. CDR3 sequence (DNA): TGTGCCAGCAGTGACCCTGGGGTTAATGGCTACACCTTC.

This clonotype was counted once. This chain connects TRBV29-1 to TRBJ2-7; 7 positions match TRBD1. J gave up 7 bases and V 3 bases, and 12 bases lay outside the gene matches. The length of the CDR3 is 14 residues. Germline assignment: CDR1 SQVTM and CDR2 ANQGSEA. The chain's CDR3 is CSVDPRGFGNEQYF. As DNA, the CDR3 is TGCAGCGTTGACCCCAGGGGGTTCGGCAATGAGCAGTACTTC.

This clonotype showed up many times. The chain is built from TRBV27 and TRBJ2-7; TRBD1 aligns across 8 bases. CDR1 and CDR2 (germline): MNHEY, SMNVEV (reference sequence). The CDR3 is 14 amino acids. Losses at the gene ends were 4 bases for V and 2 bases for J; bases not matched to a gene: 4. In DNA form, the CDR3 reads TGTGCCAGCAGTTGGGCAGGGGGCCCCTACGAGCAGTACTTC. It encodes CASSWAGGPYEQYF.

This clonotype has ten or more counts. V usage is TRBV20-1 and J usage is TRBJ2-1; 8 bases match TRBD2. J gave up 4 bases and V 7 bases, and 9 bases lay outside the gene matches. This CDR3 contains 14 residues. Per germline, CDR1 DFQATT and CDR2 SNEGSKA (reference sequence). The DNA for the CDR3 is TGCAGTGGATCCGGGACTAGGACTTACAATGAGCAGTTCTTC. This translates into CSGSGTRTYNEQFF.